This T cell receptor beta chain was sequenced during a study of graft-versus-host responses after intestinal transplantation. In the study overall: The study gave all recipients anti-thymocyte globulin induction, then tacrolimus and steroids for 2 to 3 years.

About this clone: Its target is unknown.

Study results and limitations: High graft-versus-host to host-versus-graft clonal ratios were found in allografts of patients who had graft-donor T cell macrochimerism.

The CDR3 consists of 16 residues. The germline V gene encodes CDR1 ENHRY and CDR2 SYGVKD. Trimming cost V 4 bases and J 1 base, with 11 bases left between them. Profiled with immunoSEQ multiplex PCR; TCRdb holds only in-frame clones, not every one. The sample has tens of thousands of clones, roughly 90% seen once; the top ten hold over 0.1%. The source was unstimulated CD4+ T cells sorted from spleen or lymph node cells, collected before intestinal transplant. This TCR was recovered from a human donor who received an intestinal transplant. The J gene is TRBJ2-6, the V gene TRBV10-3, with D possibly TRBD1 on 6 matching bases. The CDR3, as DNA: TGTGCCATCAGTGGGGGGCCCCAGTCTGGGGCCAACGTCCTGACTTTC. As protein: CAISGGPQSGANVLTF.